This section outlines one TCR beta chain sequence together with its context. This sample is part of a study of control samples from healthy donors and cancer patients. TCRdb's copy holds only in-frame clones and misses some; the assay was immunoSEQ multiplex PCR. There are about 48,000 clones in the sample; 93% occur only once, and roughly a quarter lies in the top ten. The J segment lost 6 bases and the V segment lost 6 bases, leaving 16 bases of the junction unmatched. There are 19 residues in the CDR3. Germline V gene sequence: CDR1 SNHLY, CDR2 FYNNEI. This clonotype was sampled from a woman aged 50 to 65 with head and neck cancer. This chain links TRBV2 with TRBJ2-1; the match to TRBD2 covers 14 bases. Sequencing used PBMCs. The CDR3 is CASRPPQGLAGGFSNEQFF. CDR3 DNA: TGTGCCAGCAGGCCCCCTCAAGGACTAGCGGGAGGTTTCTCCAATGAGCAGTTCTTC.